This T cell receptor beta chain was obtained from a study of Tregs in tolerant kidney transplant recipients (dated by TCRdb to between 2018 and 2020). In the study overall: Related donors were used in the transplants with nonmyeloablative bone marrow transplantation, and mixed chimerism was transient in the human trials. Before combined kidney and bone marrow transplantation, this study identified donor-specific regulatory T cells using TCRbeta sequencing and then followed those same cells after transplant.

The germline V gene supplies CDR1 SNHLY and CDR2 FYNNEI. Including the terminal cysteine and phenylalanine, the CDR3 comprises 15 residues. The 36 bases shown cover part of the CDR3, and their frame starts at base 1. The junction carries 13 bases between V and J, which are trimmed by 0 bases and 7 bases respectively. For TCRbeta CDR3 sequencing, genomic DNA was extracted from sorted cells using the QIAGEN DNeasy Blood and Tissue Kit. Through immunoSEQ, high-throughput TCRbeta CDR3 sequencing was done commercially, including PCR amplification with internal controls and bias correction. For the original study's pipeline: A unique productive TCRbeta sequence was defined by the CDR3 nucleotide sequence when primers matched, and otherwise by the CDR3 amino acid sequence together with the Vbeta and Jbeta genes. Sorting error was corrected by removing sequences shared between sorted populations at a frequency ratio of 2:1 or less, and the remaining shared sequences were assigned to the higher population. A sequence counted as donor-reactive if, in CFSE-low cells, the sequence had a frequency of at least 0.01% and was expanded at least 5-fold compared with unstimulated cells. Repertoire divergence was quantified by Jensen-Shannon divergence calculated from the top 100 TCRbeta sequences ranked by frequency. For any sample with multiple sequencing runs, sorting error was corrected in each run separately before the runs were pooled. TCRdb provides this immuneACCESS table in a form limited to in-frame rearrangements. Some clones are lacking; in checked studies, under half of them reflect an unresolved V gene, and why the rest are absent is not known. That table supplies the V and J calls and clone size; D and trimming were determined from the DNA. This sample's table contains roughly 48,000 clones. The top ten clonotypes cover 0.75% to 0.95% of the sample.

The paper's findings and limits, for the study overall: Because the study included only a small number of patients, the results must be confirmed in larger populations and under other immunosuppression protocols. PCR primers changed over time for some patients, so nucleotide-level comparison across those patients' samples was not possible. Donor-specific Treg expansion was found to exceed global Treg expansion in tolerant patients, suggesting antigen-driven rather than nonspecific expansion. Expanding Tregs with activated donor B cells appeared to identify the most biologically relevant and donor-specific TCRbeta repertoire. Biological reproducibility was not examined directly, but technical replication error appeared to be minimal.

Concerning this clone: The clone's antigen remains unknown. The read comes to an end 3 residues before the CDR3 does, leaving the germline J gene to fill in the end.

The time point label on this specimen signifies: blood sample drawn before combined kidney and bone marrow transplant. Unstimulated Tregs (CD4+CD25+CD127-), CD4+ non-Tregs (CD4+CD25-), CD4 and CD8 cells were FACS-sorted from thawed PBMCs. The patients were several recipients of combined kidney and bone marrow transplants from the ITN036ST trial, and samples were available only from these trial subjects. Healthy control blood was processed to PBMCs with a Ficoll density gradient and then cryopreserved, whereas patient PBMCs were collected both before and after transplant. The chain is encoded by TRBV2 joined to TRBJ1-5; the D gene is perhaps TRBD1, on 5 matching bases. Sample: CD4+ T cells from blood, taken before the transplant. This clonotype originated in a human donor who received a combined kidney and bone marrow transplant. The CDR3 here reads CASSEAAGRRQPQHF. The CDR3 bases that were read are TGTGCCAGCAGTGAAGCAGCAGGGAGGAGACAGCCC.